This entry features one TCR beta chain sequence. In germline, CDR1 is LGHDT, CDR2 YNNKEL (reference sequence). The CDR3 consists of 14 residues. Trimming took 6 bases from V and 3 from J; bases not matched to a gene: 5. Seattle-derived patients entered the study during active infection and were followed longitudinally. This entry belongs to a study of blood T cell repertoires in COVID-19. About the study: Samples came from the United States, Italy and Spain, spanning acute and convalescent COVID-19.

TCRdb's table, derived via immunoSEQ multiplex PCR, lists solely in-frame clones and lacks some. The sample shows around 220,000 clones, 80% to 85% of them seen only once. The J gene is TRBJ1-5, the V gene TRBV3-1 (or the pseudogene TRBV3-2); 7 bases are a match to TRBD1. The receptor comes from a woman older than 75 with COVID-19, enrolled during active disease. The specimen sequenced was peripheral blood. CDR3 nucleotide sequence: TGTGCCAGCAGTCAGGGGGGCTTCAATCAGCCCCAGCATTTT. It yields the protein CASSQGGFNQPQHF.